This TCR beta chain was documented in a study of blood T cell repertoires in COVID-19. The CDR3 has 13 amino acids. The V gene's germline CDR1 is SGHDN and CDR2 FVKESK. The V end lost 2 bases, the J end lost 8 bases, and 7 bases lay between the germline ends. TCRdb's table, derived via immunoSEQ multiplex PCR, lists solely in-frame clones and lacks some. This sample has 150,000 to 190,000 clones, with 75% to 85% found just once. The TCR sequence derives from a woman aged 50 to 65 with acute or convalescent COVID-19. The material sequenced was peripheral blood. The chain is built from TRBV14 and TRBJ1-6; a possible D gene is TRBD1 (6 bases). The CDR3 here is CASSQYRDSPLHF. CDR3 coding DNA: TGTGCCAGCAGCCAATACAGGGATTCACCCCTCCACTTT.